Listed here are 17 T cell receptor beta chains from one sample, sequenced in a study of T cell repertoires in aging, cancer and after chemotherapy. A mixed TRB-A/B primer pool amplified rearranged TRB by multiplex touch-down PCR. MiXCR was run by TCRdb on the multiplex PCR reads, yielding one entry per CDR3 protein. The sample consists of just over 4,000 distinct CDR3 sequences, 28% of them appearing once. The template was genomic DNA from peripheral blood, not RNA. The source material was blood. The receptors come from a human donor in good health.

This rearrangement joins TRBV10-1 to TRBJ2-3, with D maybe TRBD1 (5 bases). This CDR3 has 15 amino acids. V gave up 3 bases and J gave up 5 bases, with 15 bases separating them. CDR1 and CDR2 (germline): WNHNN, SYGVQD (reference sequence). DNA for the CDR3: TGCGCCAGCAGTGATGGCCAGGGCAGGCGAGATACGCAGTATTTT. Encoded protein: CASSDGQGRRDTQYF.

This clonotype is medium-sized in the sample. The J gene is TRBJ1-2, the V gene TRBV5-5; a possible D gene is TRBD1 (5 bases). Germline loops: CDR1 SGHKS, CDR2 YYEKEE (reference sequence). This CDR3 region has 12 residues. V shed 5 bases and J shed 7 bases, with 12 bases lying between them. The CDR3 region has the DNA TGTGCCAGCAGTCCGGACGGGGGTGGCTACACCTTC. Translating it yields CASSPDGGGYTF.

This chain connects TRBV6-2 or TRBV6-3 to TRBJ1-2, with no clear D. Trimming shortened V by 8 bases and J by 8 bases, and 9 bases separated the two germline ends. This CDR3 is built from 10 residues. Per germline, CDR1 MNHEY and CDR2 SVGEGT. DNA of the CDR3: TGTGCCAGCTGGGAGAACGGCTACACCTTC. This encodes CASWENGYTF.

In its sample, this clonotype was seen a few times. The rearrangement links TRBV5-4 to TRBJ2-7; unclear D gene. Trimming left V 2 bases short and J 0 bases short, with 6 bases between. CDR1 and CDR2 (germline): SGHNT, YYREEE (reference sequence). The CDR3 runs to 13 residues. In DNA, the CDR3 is TGTGCCAGCAGCTTCCGGAACTCCTACGAGCAGTACTTC. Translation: CASSFRNSYEQYF.

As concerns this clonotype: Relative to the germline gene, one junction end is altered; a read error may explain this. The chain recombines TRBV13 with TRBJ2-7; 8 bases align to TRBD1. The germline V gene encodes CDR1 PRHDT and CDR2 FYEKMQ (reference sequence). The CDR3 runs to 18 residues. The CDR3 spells CDSSPSGVQGAGSYEQYF. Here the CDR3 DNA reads TGTGACAGCAGCCCATCGGGCGTGCAGGGGGCGGGCTCCTACGAGCAGTACTTC.

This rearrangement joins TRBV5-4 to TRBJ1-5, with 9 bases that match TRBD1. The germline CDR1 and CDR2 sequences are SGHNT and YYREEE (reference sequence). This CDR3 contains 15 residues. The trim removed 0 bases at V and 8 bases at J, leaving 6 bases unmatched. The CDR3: CASSLDRGRMEPQHF. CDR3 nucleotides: TGTGCCAGCAGCTTGGACAGGGGGCGCATGGAGCCCCAGCATTTT.

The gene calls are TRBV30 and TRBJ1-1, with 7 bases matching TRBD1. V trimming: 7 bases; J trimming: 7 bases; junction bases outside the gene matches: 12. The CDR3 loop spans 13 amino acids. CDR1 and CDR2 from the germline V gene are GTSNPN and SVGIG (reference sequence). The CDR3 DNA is TGTGCCTTTACCCGGGACAGCCCATTTGAAGCTTTCTTT. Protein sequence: CAFTRDSPFEAFF.

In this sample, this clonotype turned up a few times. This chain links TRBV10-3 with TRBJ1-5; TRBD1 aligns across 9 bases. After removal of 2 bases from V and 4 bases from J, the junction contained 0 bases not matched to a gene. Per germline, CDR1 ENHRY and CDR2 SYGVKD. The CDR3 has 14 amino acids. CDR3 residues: CAISEGQGNQPQHF. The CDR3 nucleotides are TGTGCCATCAGTGAGGGACAGGGGAATCAGCCCCAGCATTTT.

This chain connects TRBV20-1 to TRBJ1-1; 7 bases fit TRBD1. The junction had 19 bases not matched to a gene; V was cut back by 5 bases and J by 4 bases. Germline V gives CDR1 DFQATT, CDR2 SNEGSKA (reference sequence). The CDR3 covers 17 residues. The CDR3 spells CSARAPRGSRGSTEAFF. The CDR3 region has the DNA TGCAGTGCTCGAGCCCCCCGGGGGTCCAGGGGGAGCACTGAAGCTTTCTTT.

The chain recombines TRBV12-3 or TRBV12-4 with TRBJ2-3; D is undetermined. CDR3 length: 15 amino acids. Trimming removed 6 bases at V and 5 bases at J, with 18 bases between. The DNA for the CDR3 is TGTGCCAGCAGGTCCCGGTACAGCTTACGAGATACGCAGTATTTT. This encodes CASRSRYSLRDTQYF.

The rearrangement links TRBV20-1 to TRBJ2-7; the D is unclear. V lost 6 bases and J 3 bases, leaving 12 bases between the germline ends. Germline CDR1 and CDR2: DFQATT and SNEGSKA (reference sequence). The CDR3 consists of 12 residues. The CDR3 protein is CSAQSANYEQYF. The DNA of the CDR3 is TGCAGTGCCCAATCGGCTAACTACGAGCAGTACTTC.

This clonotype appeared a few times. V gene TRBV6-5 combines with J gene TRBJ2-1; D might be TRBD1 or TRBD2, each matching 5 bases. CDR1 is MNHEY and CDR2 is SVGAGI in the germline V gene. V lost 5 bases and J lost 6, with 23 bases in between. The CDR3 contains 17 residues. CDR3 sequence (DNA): TGTGCCAGCAGTGCCCTCTTCACACTAAACGGGGCCAATGAGCAGTTCTTC. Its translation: CASSALFTLNGANEQFF.

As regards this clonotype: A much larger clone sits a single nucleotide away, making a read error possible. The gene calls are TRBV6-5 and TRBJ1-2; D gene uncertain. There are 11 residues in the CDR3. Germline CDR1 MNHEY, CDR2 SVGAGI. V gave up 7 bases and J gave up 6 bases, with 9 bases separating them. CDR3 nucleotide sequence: TGTGCCAGCATTCGAGCTGATGGCTACACCTTC. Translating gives CASIRADGYTF.

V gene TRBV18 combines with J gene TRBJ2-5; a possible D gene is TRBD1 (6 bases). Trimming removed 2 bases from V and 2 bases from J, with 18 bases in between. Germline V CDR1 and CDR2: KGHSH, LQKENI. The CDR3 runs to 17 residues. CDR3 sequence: CASSPIRTGTLQETQYF. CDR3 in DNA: TGTGCCAGCTCACCAATCAGAACCGGGACATTACAAGAGACCCAGTACTTC.

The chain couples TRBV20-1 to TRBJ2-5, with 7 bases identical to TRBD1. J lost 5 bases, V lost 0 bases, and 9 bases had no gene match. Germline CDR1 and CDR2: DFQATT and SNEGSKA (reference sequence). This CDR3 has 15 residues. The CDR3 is CSARDPSRGFETQYF. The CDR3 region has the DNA TGCAGTGCTAGAGATCCGTCCAGGGGGTTTGAGACCCAGTACTTC.

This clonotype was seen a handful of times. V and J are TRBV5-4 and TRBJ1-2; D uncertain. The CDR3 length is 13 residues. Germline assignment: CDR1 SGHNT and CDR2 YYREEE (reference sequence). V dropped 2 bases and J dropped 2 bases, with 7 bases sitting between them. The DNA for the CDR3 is TGTGCCAGCAGCTTAAGATTGAACTATGGCTACACCTTC. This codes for CASSLRLNYGYTF. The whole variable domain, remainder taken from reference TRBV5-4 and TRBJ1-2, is ETGVTQSPTHLIKTRGQQVTLRCSSQSGHNTVSWYQQALGQGPQFIFQYYREEENGRGNFPPRFSGLQFPNYSSELNVNALELDDSALYLCASSLRLNYGYTFGSGTRLTVV.

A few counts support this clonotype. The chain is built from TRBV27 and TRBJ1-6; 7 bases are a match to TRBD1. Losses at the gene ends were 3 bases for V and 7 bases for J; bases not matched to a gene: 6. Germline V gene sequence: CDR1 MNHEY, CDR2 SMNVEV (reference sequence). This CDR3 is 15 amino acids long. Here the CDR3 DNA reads TGTGCCAGCAGTTTGACCGACAGGGTCAATTCACCCCTCCACTTT. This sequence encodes CASSLTDRVNSPLHF.